The rows below give T cell receptor beta chains drawn from one sample of a study of cytomegalovirus exposure and HLA in healthy donors. Here immunoSEQ multiplex PCR was the method, and the copy in TCRdb shows in-frame clones only, minus some. Altogether 170,000 or so clones are present, 75% to 85% being singletons, with the ten largest covering roughly an eighth. Sequencing was carried out using PBMCs. These receptors all come from a woman between 50 and 59 years old in good health and CMV-seropositive. The CDR3 runs from the conserved cysteine through the conserved F or W. The D gene is left open where the match is weak. Only some rows state a clone size, as once, few, many or a class for expanded clones.

clone_size	v_call	d_call	j_call	cdr3_aa	cdr3_nt
.	TRBV18	.	TRBJ2-6	CASSPVRSTSGANVLTF	TGTGCCAGCTCACCGGTCAGGTCCACCTCTGGGGCCAACGTCCTGACTTTC
.	TRBV5-5	TRBD1	TRBJ1-1	CASSSRTGLNTEAFF	TGTGCCAGCAGCTCCCGGACAGGACTGAACACTGAAGCTTTCTTT
.	TRBV19	TRBD1	TRBJ2-5	CASGTGAGETQYF	TGTGCCAGTGGGACAGGGGCAGGGGAGACCCAGTACTTC
.	TRBV6-5	.	TRBJ2-2	CASSYSDSTGELFF	TGTGCCAGCAGTTACTCGGACAGCACCGGGGAGCTGTTTTTT
.	TRBV6-5	.	TRBJ2-7	CATTSGTSYEQYF	TGTGCCACGACTTCCGGGACATCCTACGAGCAGTACTTC
.	TRBV5-8	.	TRBJ1-2	CASTLVQDGYTF	TGTGCCAGCACCCTCGTCCAGGATGGCTACACCTTC
.	TRBV7-3	TRBD1	TRBJ1-1	CASSSMDRAAEAFF	TGTGCCAGCAGCTCGATGGACAGGGCCGCTGAAGCTTTCTTT
.	TRBV27	TRBD1	TRBJ2-7	CASKVITGTGSGEQYF	TGTGCCAGCAAAGTAATCACGGGGACAGGGTCTGGCGAGCAGTACTTC
.	TRBV10-3	TRBD1	TRBJ1-2	CAISDRDRALSRGYTF	TGTGCCATCAGTGACCGGGACAGGGCCCTATCGCGGGGCTACACCTTC
.	TRBV25-1	.	TRBJ1-1	CASTEGGEAFF	TGTGCCAGCACCGAGGGAGGGGAAGCTTTCTTT
.	TRBV5-4	TRBD2	TRBJ2-5	CASSRTSGGAGETQYF	TGTGCCAGCAGCCGCACAAGCGGGGGGGCCGGGGAGACCCAGTACTTC
once	TRBV10-3	TRBD1	TRBJ1-2	CAITHRTGANYGYTF	TGTGCCATCACCCACAGGACAGGCGCGAACTATGGCTACACTTTC
.	TRBV5-1	.	TRBJ2-2	CATARGGNPGELFF	TGCGCCACCGCGCGAGGGGGAAACCCCGGGGAGCTGTTTTTT
once	TRBV2	TRBD2	TRBJ2-1	CASRGLAGGQRSKGQFF	TGTGCCAGCAGGGGACTAGCGGGGGGCCAGCGCTCGAAAGGGCAGTTCTTC
few	TRBV21-1	.	TRBJ2-7	CARGRTSGSQYF	TGTGCCAGAGGGCGCACTAGCGGATCGCAGTACTTC
.	TRBV5-1	TRBD2	TRBJ2-1	CASSALSSGGAGEQFF	TGCGCCAGCAGCGCTCTCTCTAGCGGGGGGGCGGGTGAGCAGTTCTTC
.	TRBV30	TRBD1	TRBJ1-4	CAGTGGANEKLFF	TGTGCCGGTACAGGGGGGGCTAATGAAAAACTGTTTTTT
.	TRBV19	TRBD1	TRBJ1-2	CASSRSGQGSYGYTF	TGTGCCAGTAGCCGATCGGGACAGGGGTCCTATGGCTACACCTTC
.	TRBV6-1	.	TRBJ1-2	CASRDSPYGYTF	TGTGCCAGCAGAGACAGTCCCTATGGCTACACCTTC
few	TRBV2	.	TRBJ1-1	CASRGAEAFF	TGTGCCAGCAGAGGGGCTGAAGCTTTCTTT
.	TRBV6-1	.	TRBJ2-3	CASSTVGDTQYF	TGTGCCAGCAGTACAGTCGGAGATACGCAGTATTTT
.	TRBV2	TRBD2	TRBJ2-5	CASSDGRLAGVETQYF	TGTGCCAGCAGTGACGGCCGACTAGCGGGGGTCGAGACCCAGTACTTC
.	TRBV4-2	TRBD1	TRBJ1-4	CASSQLGTGGSTNEKLFF	TGTGCCAGCAGCCAACTCGGGACAGGGGGATCAACTAATGAAAAACTGTTTTTT
.	TRBV5-1	.	TRBJ1-6	CASSLAETGGSPLHF	TGCGCCAGCAGCTTGGCGGAGACCGGCGGGTCACCCCTCCACTTT
.	TRBV30	.	TRBJ1-5	CAWSGGVNQPQHF	TGTGCCTGGAGTGGGGGGGTGAATCAGCCCCAGCATTTT
.	TRBV5-1	.	TRBJ1-2	CASSFDRGYGYTF	TGCGCCAGCAGCTTCGACAGAGGATATGGCTACACCTTC
.	TRBV7-6	.	TRBJ2-2	CASGTDANTGELFF	TGTGCCAGCGGGACTGACGCGAACACCGGGGAGCTGTTTTTT
once	TRBV27	TRBD2	TRBJ2-5	CASSFLAGGIETQYF	TGTGCCAGCAGTTTTCTAGCGGGGGGGATAGAGACCCAGTACTTC
.	TRBV6-5	TRBD1	TRBJ1-5	CASSPGQGSNQPQHF	TGTGCCAGCAGTCCCGGACAGGGGAGCAATCAGCCCCAGCATTTT
.	TRBV5-6	.	TRBJ1-4	CASSSTARTENEKLFF	TGTGCCAGCAGCTCCACTGCGCGGACAGAGAATGAAAAACTGTTTTTT
.	TRBV2	.	TRBJ2-3	CASHPGSTDTQYF	TGTGCCAGCCACCCGGGGAGCACAGATACGCAGTATTTT
.	TRBV18	TRBD1	TRBJ1-5	CASSPGTDYQPQHF	TGTGCCAGCTCACCCGGGACAGATTATCAGCCCCAGCATTTT
.	TRBV4-1	TRBD2	TRBJ2-5	CASSHLRGVAGVGTQYF	TGCGCCAGCAGCCACCTCCGCGGGGTAGCGGGGGTTGGGACCCAGTACTTC
once	TRBV5-1	TRBD1	TRBJ2-3	CASSLGTGASTDTQYF	TGCGCCAGCAGCTTGGGGACAGGGGCCAGCACAGATACGCAGTATTTT
.	TRBV2	TRBD1	TRBJ2-7	CASTGSWTGERDEQYF	TGTGCCAGCACCGGATCCTGGACAGGGGAAAGGGACGAGCAGTACTTC
few	TRBV2	TRBD1	TRBJ2-4	CASRGDRGVTQYF	TGTGCCAGCAGGGGGGACAGGGGGGTAACTCAGTACTTC
few	TRBV6-1	TRBD1	TRBJ2-7	CASSARPTITGTAWDEQYF	TGTGCCAGCAGTGCTAGGCCTACTATAACCGGGACAGCCTGGGACGAGCAGTACTTC
.	TRBV11-2	TRBD2	TRBJ2-1	CASSWTSEGEQFF	TGTGCCAGCAGCTGGACTAGCGAAGGTGAGCAGTTCTTC
.	TRBV6-1	.	TRBJ1-1	CASVNTGNTEAFF	TGTGCCAGCGTCAATACGGGGAACACTGAAGCTTTCTTT
.	TRBV18	.	TRBJ1-2	CASSPLQDTYGYTF	TGTGCCAGCTCACCCCTCCAGGATACCTATGGCTACACCTTC
few	TRBV2	TRBD2	TRBJ2-6	CASSPGLAGGTFYSGANVLTF	TGTGCCAGCAGTCCGGGACTAGCGGGGGGGACTTTCTACTCTGGGGCCAACGTCCTGACTTTC